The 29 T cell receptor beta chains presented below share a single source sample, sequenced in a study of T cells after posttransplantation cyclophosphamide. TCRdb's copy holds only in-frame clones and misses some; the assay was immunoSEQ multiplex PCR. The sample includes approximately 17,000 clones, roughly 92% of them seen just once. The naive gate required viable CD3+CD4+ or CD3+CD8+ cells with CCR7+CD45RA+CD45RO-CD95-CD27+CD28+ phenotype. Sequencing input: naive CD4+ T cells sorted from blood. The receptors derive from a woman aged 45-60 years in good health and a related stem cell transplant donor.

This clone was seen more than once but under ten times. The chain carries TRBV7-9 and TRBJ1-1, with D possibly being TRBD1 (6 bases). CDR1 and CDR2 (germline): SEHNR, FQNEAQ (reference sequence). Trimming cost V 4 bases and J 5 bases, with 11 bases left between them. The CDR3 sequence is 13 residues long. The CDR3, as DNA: TGTGCCAGCAGCTCACAGGGTCGGACTGAAGCTTTCTTT. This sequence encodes CASSSQGRTEAFF.

CDR3 region: CASTETLAGDSYEQYF. The CDR3 bases are TGTGCCAGCACCGAGACGTTAGCGGGGGACTCCTACGAGCAGTACTTC. The genes are TRBV2 and TRBJ2-7, with 9 bases identical to TRBD2. The CDR3 covers 16 residues. J gave up 0 bases and V 7 bases, and 10 bases lay outside the gene matches. In germline, CDR1 is SNHLY, CDR2 FYNNEI.

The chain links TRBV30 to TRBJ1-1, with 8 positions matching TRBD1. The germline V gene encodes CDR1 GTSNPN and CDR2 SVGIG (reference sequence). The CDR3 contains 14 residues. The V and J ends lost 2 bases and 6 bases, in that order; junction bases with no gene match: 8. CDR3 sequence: CAWSRAGGWPEAFF. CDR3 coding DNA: TGTGCCTGGAGTAGGGCAGGGGGCTGGCCTGAAGCTTTCTTT.

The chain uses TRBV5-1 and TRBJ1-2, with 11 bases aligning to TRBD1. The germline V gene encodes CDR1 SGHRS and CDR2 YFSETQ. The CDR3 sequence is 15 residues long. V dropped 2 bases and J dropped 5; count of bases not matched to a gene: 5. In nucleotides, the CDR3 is TGCGCCAGCAGCTTTACCGGGACAGGGGGATATGGCTACACCTTC. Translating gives CASSFTGTGGYGYTF.

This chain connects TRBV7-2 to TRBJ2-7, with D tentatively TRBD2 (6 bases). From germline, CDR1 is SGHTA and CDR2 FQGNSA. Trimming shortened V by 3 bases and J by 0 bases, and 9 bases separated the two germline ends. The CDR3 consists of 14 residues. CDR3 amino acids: CASSFSGSSYEQYF. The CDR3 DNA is TGTGCCAGCAGCTTTAGCGGCAGCTCCTACGAGCAGTACTTC.

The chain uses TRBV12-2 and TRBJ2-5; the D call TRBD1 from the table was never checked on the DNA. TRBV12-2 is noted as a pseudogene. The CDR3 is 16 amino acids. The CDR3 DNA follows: TGTGCAAGTCGCCCGCCGGGACAGGCCCAATTGGGGACCCAGTACTTC. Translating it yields CASRPPGQAQLGTQYF.

The CDR3 nucleotides are TGTGCCAGCAGCTTACGGACTTTAATGGAAAACACCATATATTTT. It specifies CASSLRTLMENTIYF. J is TRBJ1-3 and V is TRBV11-2; D unresolved. Germline V gives CDR1 SGHAT, CDR2 FQNNGV. This CDR3 has 15 residues. Trimming took 2 bases from V and 6 from J, leaving 14 bases between them.

The CDR3 region has the DNA TGTGCCAGCAGTTTTAGGGACAGGGGCTTTTACGAGCAGTACTTC. Translated, it gives CASSFRDRGFYEQYF. The chain carries TRBV27 and TRBJ2-7, with 10 bases aligning to TRBD1. The CDR3 is 15 residues long. Germline-derived CDR1 and CDR2 are MNHEY and SMNVEV (reference sequence). V shed 3 bases, J shed 4 bases, and the junction held 6 bases outside the gene matches.

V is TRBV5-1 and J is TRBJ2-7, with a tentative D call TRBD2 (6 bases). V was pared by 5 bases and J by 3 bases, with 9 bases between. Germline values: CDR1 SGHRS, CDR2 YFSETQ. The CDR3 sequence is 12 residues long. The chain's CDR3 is CASRAEGYEQYF. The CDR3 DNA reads TGCGCCAGCAGGGCGGAGGGCTACGAGCAGTACTTC. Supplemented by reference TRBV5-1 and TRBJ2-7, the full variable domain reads KAGVTQTPRYLIKTRGQQVTLSCSPISGHRSVSWYQQTPGQGLQFLFEYFSETQRNKGNFPGRFSGRQFSNSRSEMNVSTLELGDSALYLCASRAEGYEQYFGPGTRLTVT.

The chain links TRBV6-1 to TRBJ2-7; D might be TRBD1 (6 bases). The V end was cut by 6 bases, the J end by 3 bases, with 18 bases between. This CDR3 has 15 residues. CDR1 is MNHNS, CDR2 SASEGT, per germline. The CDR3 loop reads CASRKDSSPIYEQYF. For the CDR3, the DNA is TGTGCCAGCAGGAAGGACAGTTCCCCTATCTACGAGCAGTACTTC.

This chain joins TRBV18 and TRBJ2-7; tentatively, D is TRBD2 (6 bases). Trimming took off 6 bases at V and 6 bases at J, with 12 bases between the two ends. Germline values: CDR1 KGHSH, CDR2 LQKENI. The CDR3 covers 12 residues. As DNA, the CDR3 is TGTGCCAGCTCGGGGGGAGTGGGCGAGCAGTACTTC. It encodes CASSGGVGEQYF. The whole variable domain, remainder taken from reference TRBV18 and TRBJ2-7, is NAGVMQNPRHLVRRRGQEARLRCSPMKGHSHVYWYRQLPEEGLKFMVYLQKENIIDESGMPKERFSAEFPKEGPSILRIQQVVRGDSAAYFCASSGGVGEQYFGPGTRLTVT.

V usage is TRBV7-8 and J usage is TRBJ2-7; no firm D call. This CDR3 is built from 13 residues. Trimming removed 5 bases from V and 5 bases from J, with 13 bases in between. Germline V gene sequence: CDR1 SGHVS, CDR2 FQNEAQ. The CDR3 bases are TGTGCCAGCAGCCCGTACACCGTCCACGAGCAGTACTTC. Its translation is CASSPYTVHEQYF.

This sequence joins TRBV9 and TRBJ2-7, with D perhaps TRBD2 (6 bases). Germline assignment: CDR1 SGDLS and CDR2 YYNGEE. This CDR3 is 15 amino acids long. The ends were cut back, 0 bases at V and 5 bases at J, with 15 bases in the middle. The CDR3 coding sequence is TGTGCCAGCAGCGTAGATCAGGGAGGTATGCACGAGCAGTACTTC. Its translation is CASSVDQGGMHEQYF.

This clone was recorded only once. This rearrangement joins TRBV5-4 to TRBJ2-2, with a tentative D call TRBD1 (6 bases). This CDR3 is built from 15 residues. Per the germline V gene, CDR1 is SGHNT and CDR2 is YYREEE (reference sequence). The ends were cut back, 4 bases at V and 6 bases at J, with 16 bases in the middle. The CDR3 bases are TGTGCCAGCAGCCAGCCGGACTGGGGGCCCGGGGAGCTGTTTTTT. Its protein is CASSQPDWGPGELFF.

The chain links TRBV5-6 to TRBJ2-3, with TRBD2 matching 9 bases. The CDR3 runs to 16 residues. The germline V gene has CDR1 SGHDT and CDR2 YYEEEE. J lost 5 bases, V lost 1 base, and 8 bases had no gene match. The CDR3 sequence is CASSLRLAGSGDTQYF. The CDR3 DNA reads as TGTGCCAGCAGCTTGAGGCTAGCGGGATCTGGAGATACGCAGTATTTT. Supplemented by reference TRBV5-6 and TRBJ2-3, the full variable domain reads DAGVTQSPTHLIKTRGQQVTLRCSPKSGHDTVSWYQQALGQGPQFIFQYYEEEERQRGNFPDRFSGHQFPNYSSELNVNALLLGDSALYLCASSLRLAGSGDTQYFGPGTRLTVL.

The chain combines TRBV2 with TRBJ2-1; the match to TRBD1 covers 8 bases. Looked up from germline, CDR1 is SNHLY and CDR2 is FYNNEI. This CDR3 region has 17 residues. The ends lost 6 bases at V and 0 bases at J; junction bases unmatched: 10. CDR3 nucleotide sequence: TGTGCCAGCAGACCCAGACAGGGGAGGATCTCCTACAATGAGCAGTTCTTC. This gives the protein CASRPRQGRISYNEQFF. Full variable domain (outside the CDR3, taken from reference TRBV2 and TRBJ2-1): EPEVTQTPSHQVTQMGQEVILRCVPISNHLYFYWYRQILGQKVEFLVSFYNNEISEKSEIFDDQFSVERPDGSNFTLKIRSTKLEDSAMYFCASRPRQGRISYNEQFFGPGTRLTVL.

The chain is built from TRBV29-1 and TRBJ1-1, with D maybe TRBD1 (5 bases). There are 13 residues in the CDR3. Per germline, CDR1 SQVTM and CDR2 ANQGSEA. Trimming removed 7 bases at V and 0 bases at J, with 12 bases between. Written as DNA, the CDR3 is TGCAGCGCCAGTCTGGGGCTGAACACTGAAGCTTTCTTT. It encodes CSASLGLNTEAFF.

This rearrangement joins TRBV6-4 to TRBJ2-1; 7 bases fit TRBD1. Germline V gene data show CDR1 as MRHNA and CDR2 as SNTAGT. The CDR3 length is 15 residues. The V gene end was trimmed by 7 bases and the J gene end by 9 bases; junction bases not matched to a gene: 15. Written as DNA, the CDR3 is TGTGCCAGCACCCGAGGGACAGCTCCGAGGGGTGAGCAGTTCTTC. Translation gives CASTRGTAPRGEQFF.

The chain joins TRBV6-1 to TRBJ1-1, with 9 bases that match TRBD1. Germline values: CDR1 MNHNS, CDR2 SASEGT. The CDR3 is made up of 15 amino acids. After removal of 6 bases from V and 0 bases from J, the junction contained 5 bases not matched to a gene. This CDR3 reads CASRIQGAVNTEAFF. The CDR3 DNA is TGTGCCAGCAGAATACAGGGGGCGGTGAACACTGAAGCTTTCTTT.

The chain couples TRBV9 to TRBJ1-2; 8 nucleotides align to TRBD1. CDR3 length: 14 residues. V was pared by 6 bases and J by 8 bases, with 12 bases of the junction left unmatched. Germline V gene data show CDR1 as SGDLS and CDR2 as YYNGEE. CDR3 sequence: CASTKRQGAQGYTF. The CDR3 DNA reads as TGTGCCAGCACGAAGCGCCAGGGGGCGCAGGGCTACACCTTC.

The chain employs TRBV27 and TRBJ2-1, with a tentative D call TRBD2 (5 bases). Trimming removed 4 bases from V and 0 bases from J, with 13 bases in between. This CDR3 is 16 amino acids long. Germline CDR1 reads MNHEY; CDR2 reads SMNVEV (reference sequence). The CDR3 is CASSSLAASSYNEQFF. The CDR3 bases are TGTGCCAGCAGTTCGCTAGCCGCGAGCTCCTACAATGAGCAGTTCTTC.

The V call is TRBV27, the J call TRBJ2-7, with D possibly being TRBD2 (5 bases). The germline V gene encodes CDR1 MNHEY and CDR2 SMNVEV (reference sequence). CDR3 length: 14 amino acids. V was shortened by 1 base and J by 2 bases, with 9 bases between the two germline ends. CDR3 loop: CASSLWGEAYEQYF. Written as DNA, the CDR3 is TGTGCCAGCAGTTTATGGGGAGAAGCCTACGAGCAGTACTTC.

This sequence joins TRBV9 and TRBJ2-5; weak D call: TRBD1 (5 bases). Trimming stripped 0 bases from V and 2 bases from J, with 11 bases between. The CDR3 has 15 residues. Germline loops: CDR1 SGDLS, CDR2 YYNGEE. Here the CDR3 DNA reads TGTGCCAGCAGCGTAGATCGACAGATACAAGAGACCCAGTACTTC. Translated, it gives CASSVDRQIQETQYF.

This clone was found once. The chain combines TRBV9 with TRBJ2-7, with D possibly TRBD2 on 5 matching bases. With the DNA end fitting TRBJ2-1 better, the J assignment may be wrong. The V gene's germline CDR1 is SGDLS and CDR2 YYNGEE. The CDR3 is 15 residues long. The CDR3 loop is CASSVLGSSYNEQFF. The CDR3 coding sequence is TGTGCCAGCAGCGTATTGGGGAGCTCCTACAATGAGCAGTTCTTC.

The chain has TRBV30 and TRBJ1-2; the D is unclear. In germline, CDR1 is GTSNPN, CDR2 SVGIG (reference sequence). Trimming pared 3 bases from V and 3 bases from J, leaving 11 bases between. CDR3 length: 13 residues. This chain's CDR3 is CAWRDDGDYGYTF. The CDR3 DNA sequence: TGTGCCTGGAGGGACGACGGGGACTATGGCTACACCTTC.

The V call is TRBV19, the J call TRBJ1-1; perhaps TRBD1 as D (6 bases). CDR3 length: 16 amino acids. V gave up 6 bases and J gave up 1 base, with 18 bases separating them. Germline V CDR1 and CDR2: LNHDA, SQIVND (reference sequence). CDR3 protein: CASSGVRGGGNTEAFF. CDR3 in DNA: TGTGCCAGTAGCGGCGTGCGGGGGGGCGGGAACACTGAAGCTTTCTTT.

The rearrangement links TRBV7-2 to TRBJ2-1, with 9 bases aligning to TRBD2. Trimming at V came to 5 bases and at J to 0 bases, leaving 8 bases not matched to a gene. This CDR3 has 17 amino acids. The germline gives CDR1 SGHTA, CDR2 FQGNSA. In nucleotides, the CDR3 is TGTGCCAGCAGCCCCCCTAGCGGGGACTTCTCCTACAATGAGCAGTTCTTC. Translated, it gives CASSPPSGDFSYNEQFF. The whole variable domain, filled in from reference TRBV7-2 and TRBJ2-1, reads GAGVSQSPSNKVTEKGKDVELRCDPISGHTALYWYRQSLGQGLEFLIYFQGNSAPDKSGLPSDRFSAERTGGSVSTLTIQRTQQEDSAVYLCASSPPSGDFSYNEQFFGPGTRLTVL.

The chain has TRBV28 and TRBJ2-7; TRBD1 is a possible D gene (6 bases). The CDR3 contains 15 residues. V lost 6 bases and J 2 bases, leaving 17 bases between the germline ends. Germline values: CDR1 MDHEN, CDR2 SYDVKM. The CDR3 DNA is TGTGCCAGCAGGCCCTTCAGGGGCCCCACCTACGAGCAGTACTTC. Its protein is CASRPFRGPTYEQYF.

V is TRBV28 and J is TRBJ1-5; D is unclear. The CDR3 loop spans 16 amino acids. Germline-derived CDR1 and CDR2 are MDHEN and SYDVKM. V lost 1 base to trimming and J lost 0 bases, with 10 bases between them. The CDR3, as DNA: TGTGCCAGCAGTTTATTTAGGCTAGATAGCAATCAGCCCCAGCATTTT. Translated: CASSLFRLDSNQPQHF. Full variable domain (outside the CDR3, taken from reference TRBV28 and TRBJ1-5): DVKVTQSSRYLVKRTGEKVFLECVQDMDHENMFWYRQDPGLGLRLIYFSYDVKMKEKGDIPEGYSVSREKKERFSLILESASTNQTSMYLCASSLFRLDSNQPQHFGDGTRLSIL.